This T cell receptor beta chain was found in a study of T-cell memory formation after mild COVID-19. Study in general: For the most part, TCR clusters were specific to one donor.

This CDR3 comprises 14 residues. J gave up 7 bases and V 0 bases, and 7 bases lay outside the gene matches. Germline CDR1 SGHRS, CDR2 YFSETQ. Only a few counts were recorded for this clonotype. One entry per CDR3 protein results from TCRdb running MiXCR on the 5' RACE reads. This sample has roughly 380,000 distinct CDR3 sequences, with 25% to 30% found just once. The source is an adult woman who had mild COVID-19 (a few samples of this study predate the infection). Cell type and time point are not known. The rearrangement joins TRBV5-1 to TRBJ2-7; 7 bases are shared with TRBD1. Material: PBMCs or a T cell subset sorted from them (not recorded which). This CDR3 is CASSLDRGGREQYF. The CDR3 DNA is TGCGCCAGCAGCTTGGACAGAGGGGGCCGGGAGCAGTACTTC.